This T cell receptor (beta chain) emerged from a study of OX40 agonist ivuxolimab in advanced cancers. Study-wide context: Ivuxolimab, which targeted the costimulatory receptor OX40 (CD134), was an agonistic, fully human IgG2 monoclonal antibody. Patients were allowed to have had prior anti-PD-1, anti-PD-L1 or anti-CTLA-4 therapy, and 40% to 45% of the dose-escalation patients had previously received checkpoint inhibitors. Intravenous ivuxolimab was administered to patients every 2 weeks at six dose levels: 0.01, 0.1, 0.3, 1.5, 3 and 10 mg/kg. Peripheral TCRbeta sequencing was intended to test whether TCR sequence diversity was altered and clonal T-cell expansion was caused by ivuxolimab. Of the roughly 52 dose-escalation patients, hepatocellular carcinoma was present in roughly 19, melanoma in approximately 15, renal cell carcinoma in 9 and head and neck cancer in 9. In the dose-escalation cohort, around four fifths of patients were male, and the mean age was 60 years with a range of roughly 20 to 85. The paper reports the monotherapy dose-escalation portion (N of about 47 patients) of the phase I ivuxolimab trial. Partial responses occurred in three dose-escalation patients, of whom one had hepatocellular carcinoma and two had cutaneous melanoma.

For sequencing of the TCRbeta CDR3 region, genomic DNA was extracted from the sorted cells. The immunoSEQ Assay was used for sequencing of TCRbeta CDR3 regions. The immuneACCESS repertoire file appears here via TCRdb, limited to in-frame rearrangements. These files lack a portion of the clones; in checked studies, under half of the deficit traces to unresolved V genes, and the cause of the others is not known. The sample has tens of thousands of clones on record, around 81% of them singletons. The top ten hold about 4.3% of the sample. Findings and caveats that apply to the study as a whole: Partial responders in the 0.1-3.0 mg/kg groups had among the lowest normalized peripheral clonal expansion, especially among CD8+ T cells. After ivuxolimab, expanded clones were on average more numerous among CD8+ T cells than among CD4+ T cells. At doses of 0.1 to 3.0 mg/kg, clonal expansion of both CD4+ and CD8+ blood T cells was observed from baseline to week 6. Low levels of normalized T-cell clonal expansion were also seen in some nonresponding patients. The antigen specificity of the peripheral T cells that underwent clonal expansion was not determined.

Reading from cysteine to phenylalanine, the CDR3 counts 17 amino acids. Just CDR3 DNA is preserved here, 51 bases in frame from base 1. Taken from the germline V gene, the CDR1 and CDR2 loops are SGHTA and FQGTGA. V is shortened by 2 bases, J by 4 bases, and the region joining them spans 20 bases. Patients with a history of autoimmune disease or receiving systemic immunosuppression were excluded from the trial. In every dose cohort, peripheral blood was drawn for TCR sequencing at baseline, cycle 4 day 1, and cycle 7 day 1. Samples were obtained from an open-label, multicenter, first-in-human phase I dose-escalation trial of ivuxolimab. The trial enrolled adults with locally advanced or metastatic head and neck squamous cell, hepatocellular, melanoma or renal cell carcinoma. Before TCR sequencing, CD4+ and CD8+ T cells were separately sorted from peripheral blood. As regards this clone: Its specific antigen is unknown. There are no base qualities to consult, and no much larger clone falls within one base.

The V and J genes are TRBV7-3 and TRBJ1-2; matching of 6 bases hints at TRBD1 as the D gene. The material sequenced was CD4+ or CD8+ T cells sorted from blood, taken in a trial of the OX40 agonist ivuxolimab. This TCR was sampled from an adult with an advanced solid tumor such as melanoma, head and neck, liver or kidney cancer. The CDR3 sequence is CASSLGGSRDNSYGYTF. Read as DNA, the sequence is TGTGCCAGCAGCTTAGGCGGCTCCCGGGACAATTCCTATGGCTACACCTTC.